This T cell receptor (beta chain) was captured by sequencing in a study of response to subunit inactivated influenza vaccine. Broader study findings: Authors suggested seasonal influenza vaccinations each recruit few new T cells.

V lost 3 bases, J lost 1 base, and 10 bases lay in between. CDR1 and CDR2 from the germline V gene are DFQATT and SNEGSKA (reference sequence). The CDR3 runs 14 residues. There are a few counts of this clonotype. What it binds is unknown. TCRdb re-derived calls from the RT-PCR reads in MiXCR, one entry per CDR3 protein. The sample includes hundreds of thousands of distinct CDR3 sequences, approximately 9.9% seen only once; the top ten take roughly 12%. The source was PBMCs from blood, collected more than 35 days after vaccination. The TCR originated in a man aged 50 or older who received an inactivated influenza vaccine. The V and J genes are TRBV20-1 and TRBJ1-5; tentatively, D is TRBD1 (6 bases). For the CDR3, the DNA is TGCAGTGCTAGGTGGAGGGGGAGCAATCAGCCCCAGCATTTT. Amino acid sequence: CSARWRGSNQPQHF.